This T cell receptor (beta chain) was retrieved from a study of T cell repertoires in cytomegalovirus infection. Looking at the study overall: The public TCR beta signatures pointed to both CMV infection and matching HLA type. Study results and limitations: Ex vivo, HLA-C-restricted CMV-specific TCR beta clonotypes prevailed over the rest of the response.

This clonotype was seen a handful of times. The antigen is not known. The CDR3 sequence is 15 residues long. V was clipped by 4 bases and J by 4 bases, with 14 bases between them. Germline V gives CDR1 DFQATT, CDR2 SNEGSKA (reference sequence). TCRdb processed the reads anew with MiXCR; each CDR3 protein has one entry. The top ten clones hold around 14% of a sample with around 260,000 distinct CDR3 sequences, roughly a quarter of them seen once. V is TRBV20-1 and J is TRBJ2-6; no firm D call. The source is a human donor in good health (CMV status not recorded). Some clones in this sample may be carry-over from other donors' samples. Sample: PBMCs. CDR3 amino acids: CSATTPSIGANVLTF. The CDR3 DNA reads TGCAGTGCTACAACTCCGTCGATAGGGGCCAACGTCCTGACTTTC.